This T cell receptor beta chain was profiled in a study of human T cells and chemical hapten exposure. General study points: Versus controls, significantly more large CDR3 similarity clusters arose from expanded TCRs.

Concerning this clonotype itself: Its antigen is unknown.

TCRdb re-called the RACE reads with MiXCR, one entry per CDR3 protein. The repertoire holds approximately 50,000 distinct CDR3 sequences, with around 11% as singletons. Time point of the sample: pre-sensitization, week 0. The treatment was: therapeutic diphenylcyclopropenone sensitization with weekly scalp DPC. CDR1 is MDHEN and CDR2 is SYDVKM in the germline V gene. The V end was cut by 6 bases, the J end by 4 bases, with 9 bases between. The CDR3 runs to 13 residues. The chain is built from TRBV28 and TRBJ2-2; D gene ambiguous. The sequence derives from a woman aged 40 to 50 with alopecia areata. Some clones in this sample may be carry-over from other donors' samples. This specimen consisted of whole blood, obtained in connection with sensitization to the hapten diphenylcyclopropenone (DPC). The CDR3: CASRWFGTGELFF. In DNA form, the CDR3 reads TGTGCCAGCAGGTGGTTTGGCACCGGGGAGCTGTTTTTT.